What follows are 12 T cell receptor beta chains derived from one specimen sequenced in a study of memory CD4+ T cells and cytomegalovirus serostatus. Sequencing used immunoSEQ multiplex PCR; TCRdb keeps in-frame clones, though not all of them. The table records 56,000 or so clones, about four fifths of them present only once. Single viable CD3+CD4+CD8-CD45RO+ cells were sorted as the memory CD4+ T cells. The specimen was memory CD4+ T cells from blood. The source is an adult in good health and CMV-seronegative.

The rearrangement uses TRBV18 and TRBJ2-5, with TRBD2 as a possible D gene (6 bases). Trimming stripped 0 bases from V and 5 bases from J, with 13 bases between. There are 15 residues in the CDR3. CDR1 is KGHSH, CDR2 LQKENI, per germline. The DNA for the CDR3 is TGTGCCAGCTCACCACCGGGCGGGGTTGGTGAGACCCAGTACTTC. Translating it yields CASSPPGGVGETQYF.

There are a few counts of this clone. The chain is built from TRBV7-9 and TRBJ1-1, with 7 bases fitting TRBD1. CDR1 and CDR2 (germline): SEHNR, FQNEAQ (reference sequence). The CDR3 contains 14 residues. Trimming cost V 9 bases and J 0 bases; bases outside gene matches: 7. This chain's CDR3 is CASSEGALNTEAFF. CDR3 DNA sequence: TGTGCCAGTTCTGAGGGGGCCTTGAACACTGAAGCTTTCTTT. Complete variable domain (other parts from reference TRBV7-9 and TRBJ1-1): DTGVSQNPRHKITKRGQNVTFRCDPISEHNRLYWYRQTLGQGPEFLTYFQNEAQLEKSRLLSDRFSAERPKGSFSTLEIQRTEQGDSAMYLCASSEGALNTEAFFGQGTRLTVV.

V usage is TRBV29-1 and J usage is TRBJ2-5; D is unresolved. The CDR3 is 12 residues long. Per germline, CDR1 SQVTM and CDR2 ANQGSEA. The CDR3 DNA reads as TGCTCGTATGGTCCCGGCCAAGAGACCCAGTACTTC. Its protein product is CSYGPGQETQYF.

The CDR3 protein is CASSSSGGAGEQYF. As DNA, the CDR3 is TGTGCCAGCTCATCGAGCGGGGGGGCCGGCGAGCAGTACTTC. The rearrangement joins TRBV18 to TRBJ2-7, with TRBD2 matching over 10 bases. CDR1 is KGHSH and CDR2 is LQKENI in the germline V gene. Trimming took 5 bases from V and 6 from J; bases not matched to a gene: 7. The CDR3 is made up of 14 amino acids.

The genes are TRBV7-3 and TRBJ1-1; perhaps TRBD1 as D (5 bases). The CDR3 covers 14 residues. Trimming cost V 5 bases and J 4 bases, with 14 bases left between them. The germline V gene encodes CDR1 SGHTA and CDR2 FQGTGA. As DNA, the CDR3 is TGTGCCAGCAGCCAGGGAATTCCGGGCACTGAAGCTTTCTTT. Its protein is CASSQGIPGTEAFF.

This clone has only one observation. This rearrangement joins TRBV11-2 to TRBJ2-7; 7 bases agree with TRBD1. The CDR3 has 15 amino acids. After removal of 4 bases from V and 1 base from J, the junction contained 7 bases not matched to a gene. Per germline, CDR1 SGHAT and CDR2 FQNNGV. CDR3 residues: CASSSTRQGSYEQYF. The CDR3, as DNA: TGTGCCAGCAGCTCCACCCGACAGGGATCCTACGAGCAGTACTTC.

This clone was detected only a few times. The V gene is TRBV7-2, the J gene TRBJ1-4, with 12 bases lining up with TRBD1. The CDR3 runs 18 residues. Unmatched junction bases numbered 9, after V lost 4 bases and J lost 3 bases. Germline CDR1 SGHTA, CDR2 FQGNSA. The CDR3 loop is CASSSRDRGPGANEKLFF. Here the CDR3 DNA reads TGTGCCAGCAGCTCGCGGGACAGGGGGCCAGGGGCTAATGAAAAACTGTTTTTT. Complete variable domain (other parts from reference TRBV7-2 and TRBJ1-4): GAGVSQSPSNKVTEKGKDVELRCDPISGHTALYWYRQSLGQGLEFLIYFQGNSAPDKSGLPSDRFSAERTGGSVSTLTIQRTQQEDSAVYLCASSSRDRGPGANEKLFFGSGTQLSVL.

This clone was found once. The V call is TRBV4-2, the J call TRBJ1-2; the match to TRBD1 covers 9 bases. The length of the CDR3 is 15 residues. Germline CDR1 is LGHNA and CDR2 is YNFKEQ. J was trimmed by 2 bases and V by 3 bases; bases with no gene match: 4. CDR3 bases: TGTGCCAGCAGCCAGTTAACAGGGGGCAACTATGGCTACACCTTC. Protein: CASSQLTGGNYGYTF.

J is TRBJ2-5 and V is TRBV9; the D gene is possibly TRBD1 (6 bases). V lost 5 bases to trimming and J lost 5 bases, with 19 bases between them. Germline-derived CDR1 and CDR2 are SGDLS and YYNGEE. CDR3 length: 15 amino acids. As DNA, the CDR3 is TGTGCCAGCAGTCGAGCCGGGACATACTTGGAGACCCAGTACTTC. Amino acids: CASSRAGTYLETQYF.

The chain couples TRBV7-9 to TRBJ1-3, with D possibly matching TRBD1 (5 bases). This CDR3 has 16 amino acids. The V gene's germline CDR1 is SEHNR and CDR2 FQNEAQ (reference sequence). Trimming shortened V by 0 bases and J by 2 bases, and 11 bases separated the two germline ends. Written as DNA, the CDR3 is TGTGCCAGCAGCTTAGCAAGGGGTCGTCCTGGAAACACCATATATTTT. Translating it yields CASSLARGRPGNTIYF. Drawing the rest from reference TRBV7-9 and TRBJ1-3, the complete variable domain is DTGVSQNPRHKITKRGQNVTFRCDPISEHNRLYWYRQTLGQGPEFLTYFQNEAQLEKSRLLSDRFSAERPKGSFSTLEIQRTEQGDSAMYLCASSLARGRPGNTIYFGEGSWLTVV.

The V and J genes are TRBV19 and TRBJ2-3; D call uncertain. The CDR3 runs 13 residues. The V end was cut by 5 bases, the J end by 10 bases, with 16 bases between. Looked up from germline, CDR1 is LNHDA and CDR2 is SQIVND (reference sequence). In DNA form, the CDR3 reads TGTGCCAGTAGTTCCTGGACCACACCGGCGCAGTATTTT. Translated, it gives CASSSWTTPAQYF.

V is TRBV19 and J is TRBJ1-1, with TRBD1 matching over 12 bases. The CDR3 totals 14 residues. Germline assignment: CDR1 LNHDA and CDR2 SQIVND (reference sequence). The J segment lost 11 bases and the V segment lost 8 bases, leaving 12 bases of the junction unmatched. CDR3 DNA sequence: TGTGCCAGTGGGCCCCTTCCGGGACAGGGGGCTGCTTTCTTT. Its translation: CASGPLPGQGAAFF. The complete variable domain, with remaining parts taken from reference TRBV19 and TRBJ1-1, reads DGGITQSPKYLFRKEGQNVTLSCEQNLNHDAMYWYRQDPGQGLRLIYYSQIVNDFQKGDIAEGYSVSREKKESFPLTVTSAQKNPTAFYLCASGPLPGQGAAFFGQGTRLTVV.